The 20 T cell receptor beta chains presented below share a single source sample, sequenced in a study of shared clonotypes between healthy human individuals. Only in-frame clones appear in the TCRdb table, and some are missing; sequencing was by immunoSEQ multiplex PCR. The sample lists approximately 1,000,000 clones, 77% seen once, with 0.7% to 0.95% in the top ten. The specimen was memory CD4+ T cells from PBMCs. As for subset: CD45RA-negative fraction. These receptors were collected from a man aged 18 to 35 in good health. Some clones in this sample may be carry-over from other donors' samples.

In this sample, this clone turned up once. This chain joins TRBV11-2 and TRBJ1-2; 7 bases are shared with TRBD1. The CDR3 has 15 amino acids. V shed 1 base, J shed 1 base, and the junction held 3 bases outside the gene matches. The germline V gene has CDR1 SGHAT and CDR2 FQNNGV. The CDR3 region has the DNA TGTGCCAGCAGCTTAGGGGGACAGTTTAACTATGGCTACACCTTC. Encoded protein: CASSLGGQFNYGYTF.

The chain uses TRBV6-6 and TRBJ1-6; perhaps TRBD1 as D (6 bases). Trimming shortened V by 8 bases and J by 5 bases, and 19 bases separated the two germline ends. Germline CDR1 MNHNY, CDR2 SVGAGI (reference sequence). The CDR3 is 16 amino acids. CDR3 residues: CASAFARGGHNSPLHF. The CDR3 nucleotides are TGTGCCAGCGCCTTTGCCCGGGGGGGGCATAATTCACCCCTCCACTTT.

This CDR3 is CASSVAPTYNEQFF. The DNA of the CDR3 is TGCGCCAGCAGCGTAGCGCCTACCTACAATGAGCAGTTCTTC. The rearrangement uses TRBV5-1 and TRBJ2-1; D possibly corresponds to TRBD2 (5 bases). Trimming took off 4 bases at V and 2 bases at J, with 10 bases between the two ends. CDR3 length equals 14 residues. Germline V CDR1 and CDR2: SGHRS, YFSETQ.

This clone was detected once. This chain connects TRBV7-2 to TRBJ2-3; D might be TRBD1 (5 bases). This CDR3 has 13 residues. CDR1 SGHTA and CDR2 FQGNSA come from the germline V gene. With 6 bases removed from V and 5 bases from J, the gap between germline ends came to 12 bases. The CDR3 DNA sequence: TGTGCCAGCAGTATTAGGGGCGGAGATACGCAGTATTTT. Protein sequence: CASSIRGGDTQYF.

This clone was observed once. The chain has TRBV5-4 and TRBJ2-5, with TRBD2 matching 8 bases. V lost 10 bases to trimming and J lost 5 bases; unmatched junction nucleotides: 13. The germline gives CDR1 SGHNT, CDR2 YYREEE (reference sequence). The CDR3 totals 14 residues. The chain's CDR3 is CAGGTGTSRETQYF. The CDR3 DNA reads as TGTGCCGGAGGAACTGGGACTAGTCGCGAGACCCAGTACTTC.

The chain joins TRBV7-2 to TRBJ2-7, with 13 bases identical to TRBD2. The CDR3 covers 15 residues. The V segment lost 3 bases and the J segment 2 bases; nucleotides outside the gene matches: 1. Germline loops: CDR1 SGHTA, CDR2 FQGNSA. CDR3 sequence reads: CASSFTSGRAYEQYF. The CDR3 region has the DNA TGTGCCAGCAGCTTTACTAGCGGGAGGGCCTACGAGCAGTACTTC.

This clone was detected a few times. This may be a read error, as it is one base from a much larger clone. The J gene is TRBJ2-7, the V gene TRBV29-1; D call uncertain. Germline V gene data show CDR1 as SQVTM and CDR2 as ANQGSEA. The CDR3 consists of 11 residues. Trimming took off 5 bases at V and 2 bases at J, with 7 bases between the two ends. The CDR3 DNA sequence: TGCAGCGTTACGGGCCCCTACGAGCAGTACTTC. Its translation is CSVTGPYEQYF.

The rearrangement links TRBV5-4 to TRBJ2-3; 14 bases match TRBD2. Germline CDR1 is SGHNT and CDR2 is YYREEE (reference sequence). Trimming removed 4 bases from V and 4 bases from J; junction bases left unmatched: 5. This CDR3 is built from 16 residues. CDR3 protein: CASSPGLAGGADTQYF. DNA of the CDR3: TGTGCCAGCAGCCCCGGACTAGCGGGAGGTGCAGATACGCAGTATTTT.

With regard to this clone: Other DNA sequences in the same sample also yield this CDR3. The chain recombines TRBV5-6 with TRBJ2-7; TRBD1 matches at 7 bases. There are 14 residues in the CDR3. The germline V gene encodes CDR1 SGHDT and CDR2 YYEEEE. The junction had 5 bases not matched to a gene; V was cut back by 2 bases and J by 3 bases. The CDR3: CASSFLAGGYEQYF. CDR3 DNA sequence: TGTGCCAGCAGCTTTCTGGCAGGGGGCTACGAGCAGTACTTC. The full variable domain, rest sourced from reference TRBV5-6 and TRBJ2-7, is DAGVTQSPTHLIKTRGQQVTLRCSPKSGHDTVSWYQQALGQGPQFIFQYYEEEERQRGNFPDRFSGHQFPNYSSELNVNALLLGDSALYLCASSFLAGGYEQYFGPGTRLTVT.

The genes are TRBV19 and TRBJ2-6; D possibly corresponds to TRBD1 (5 bases). The germline V gene encodes CDR1 LNHDA and CDR2 SQIVND (reference sequence). Trimming stripped 7 bases from V and 0 bases from J, with 7 bases between. The CDR3 covers 14 residues. As DNA, the CDR3 is TGTGCCAGTACTAGGGGCTCTGGGGCCAACGTCCTGACTTTC. Protein product: CASTRGSGANVLTF.

This sequence joins TRBV18 and TRBJ2-2; 9 bases line up with TRBD1. The CDR3 has 16 amino acids. Germline loops: CDR1 KGHSH, CDR2 LQKENI. V lost 4 bases and J lost 7; bases outside the gene matches: 10. The CDR3 loop is CASSQGTGPTGGELFF. The DNA for the CDR3 is TGTGCCAGCTCACAGGGGACAGGGCCGACCGGCGGGGAGCTGTTTTTT.

The chain carries TRBV11-3 and TRBJ2-1, with 9 bases aligning to TRBD1. Trimming took 1 base from V and 7 from J; bases not matched to a gene: 2. From germline, CDR1 is SGHNT and CDR2 YENEEA. This CDR3 spans 14 amino acids. CDR3 sequence: CASSLGDRANEQFF. The CDR3 DNA follows: TGTGCCAGCAGCTTAGGGGACAGGGCGAATGAGCAGTTCTTC.

The chain links TRBV7-8 to TRBJ1-5; D might be TRBD1 (5 bases). The CDR3 runs 15 residues. V gave up 4 bases and J gave up 4 bases, with 14 bases separating them. CDR1 is SGHVS and CDR2 is FQNEAQ in the germline V gene. Here the CDR3 reads CASSWSRRGNQPQHF. The CDR3 nucleotides read TGTGCCAGCAGCTGGAGTCGGAGGGGAAATCAGCCCCAGCATTTT.

This clone came up a few times. The chain uses TRBV19 and TRBJ1-1; tentatively, D is TRBD1 (5 bases). Trimming took off 6 bases at V and 0 bases at J, with 14 bases between the two ends. This CDR3 has 15 residues. The germline V gene has CDR1 LNHDA and CDR2 SQIVND (reference sequence). CDR3 sequence reads: CASRMTAPLNTEAFF. The DNA of the CDR3 is TGTGCCAGTAGAATGACAGCTCCCTTGAACACTGAAGCTTTCTTT. Supplemented by reference TRBV19 and TRBJ1-1, the full variable domain reads DGGITQSPKYLFRKEGQNVTLSCEQNLNHDAMYWYRQDPGQGLRLIYYSQIVNDFQKGDIAEGYSVSREKKESFPLTVTSAQKNPTAFYLCASRMTAPLNTEAFFGQGTRLTVV.

The genes are TRBV4-3 and TRBJ1-1, with D maybe TRBD1 (5 bases). CDR3 length: 14 residues. Trimming pared 0 bases from V and 7 bases from J, leaving 12 bases between. CDR1 is LGHNA and CDR2 is YSLEER in the germline V gene. CDR3 DNA sequence: TGCGCCAGCAGCCAAGATAAGGAGAGGGGTGAAGCTTTCTTT. As protein: CASSQDKERGEAFF.

With respect to this clone: Mismatch with germline at one junction end may stem from a read error. The CDR3 DNA follows: TGTGCCAGCAGTGAAAGGGAAGGGGGTCCCAACTTC. Amino acids: CASSEREGGPNF. This rearrangement joins TRBV2 to TRBJ2-7; possible D gene TRBD1, 6 bases. This CDR3 spans 12 amino acids. Germline assignment: CDR1 SNHLY and CDR2 FYNNEI.

The V gene is TRBV5-4, the J gene TRBJ2-3, with a weak D call TRBD1 (6 bases). CDR3 size: 15 residues. Germline V gives CDR1 SGHNT, CDR2 YYREEE (reference sequence). V was shortened by 0 bases and J by 7 bases, with 15 bases between the two germline ends. The CDR3 coding sequence is TGTGCCAGCAGCTTGGATTTGTCGAGGGGGAATACGCAGTATTTT. This encodes CASSLDLSRGNTQYF.

Note on this clone: Other DNA sequences within the sample encode an identical CDR3. The chain recombines TRBV5-1 with TRBJ2-7, with no clear D. Germline V gene lookup returns CDR1 SGHRS and CDR2 YFSETQ. This CDR3 spans 12 amino acids. V shed 0 bases and J shed 3 bases, with 4 bases lying between them. The CDR3 DNA reads TGCGCCAGCAGCTTGGGCGGCTACGAGCAGTACTTC. Translated: CASSLGGYEQYF.

The V call is TRBV11-2, the J call TRBJ2-5; D unresolved. Germline assignment: CDR1 SGHAT and CDR2 FQNNGV. V lost 2 bases and J lost 4, with 5 bases in between. The CDR3 has 12 amino acids. The CDR3 DNA follows: TGTGCCAGCAGCTTACCGATAGAGACCCAGTACTTC. Translating gives CASSLPIETQYF.

The J gene is TRBJ1-4, the V gene TRBV4-1, with a possible D match to TRBD1 (6 bases). Trimming pared 4 bases from V and 0 bases from J, leaving 15 bases between. The germline V gene has CDR1 MGHRA and CDR2 YSYEKL. The CDR3 contains 17 residues. CDR3 amino acids: CASSRRERGSTNEKLFF. DNA for the CDR3: TGCGCCAGCAGCCGACGAGAGAGGGGGTCAACTAATGAAAAACTGTTTTTT.